The clone carrying this T cell receptor beta chain has only a few counts. The antigen is not known. TCRdb re-called the 5' RACE reads through MiXCR, storing one row per CDR3 protein. Among about 800,000 distinct CDR3 sequences, around 11% were seen once, and the ten largest hold about 0.49%. This record belongs to a study of CD8 T cells in ankylosing spondylitis. This CDR3 is 14 amino acids long. Germline values: CDR1 DFQATT, CDR2 SNEGSKA (reference sequence). V lost 4 bases to trimming and J lost 6 bases, with 13 bases between them. Study observations and caveats: Within ankylosing spondylitis blood, a TCR beta motif made up of several highly homologous variants appeared to be characteristic.

This sequence joins TRBV20-1 and TRBJ1-6, with D unresolved. The receptor was isolated from a male donor with ankylosing spondylitis. Input material: blood, either unsorted or a sorted T cell fraction (not recorded which). The CDR3 here is CSAIEDTSNSPLHF. CDR3 nucleotide sequence: TGCAGTGCTATCGAAGACACCTCTAATTCACCCCTCCACTTT.